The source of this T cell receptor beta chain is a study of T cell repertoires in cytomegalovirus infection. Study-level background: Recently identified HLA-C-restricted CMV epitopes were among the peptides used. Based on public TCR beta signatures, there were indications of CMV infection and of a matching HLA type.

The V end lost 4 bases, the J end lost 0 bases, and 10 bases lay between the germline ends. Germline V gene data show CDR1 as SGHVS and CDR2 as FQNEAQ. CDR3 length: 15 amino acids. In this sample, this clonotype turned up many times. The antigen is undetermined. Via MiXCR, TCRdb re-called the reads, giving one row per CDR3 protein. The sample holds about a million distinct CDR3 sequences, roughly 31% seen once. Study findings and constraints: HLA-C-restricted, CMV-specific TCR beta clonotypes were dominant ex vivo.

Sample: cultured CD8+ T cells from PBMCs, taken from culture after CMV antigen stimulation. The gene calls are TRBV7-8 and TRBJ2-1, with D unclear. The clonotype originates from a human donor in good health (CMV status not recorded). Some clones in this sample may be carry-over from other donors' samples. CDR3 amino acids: CASSSAASSYNEQFF. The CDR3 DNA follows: TGTGCCAGCAGCTCCGCAGCGAGCTCCTACAATGAGCAGTTCTTC.